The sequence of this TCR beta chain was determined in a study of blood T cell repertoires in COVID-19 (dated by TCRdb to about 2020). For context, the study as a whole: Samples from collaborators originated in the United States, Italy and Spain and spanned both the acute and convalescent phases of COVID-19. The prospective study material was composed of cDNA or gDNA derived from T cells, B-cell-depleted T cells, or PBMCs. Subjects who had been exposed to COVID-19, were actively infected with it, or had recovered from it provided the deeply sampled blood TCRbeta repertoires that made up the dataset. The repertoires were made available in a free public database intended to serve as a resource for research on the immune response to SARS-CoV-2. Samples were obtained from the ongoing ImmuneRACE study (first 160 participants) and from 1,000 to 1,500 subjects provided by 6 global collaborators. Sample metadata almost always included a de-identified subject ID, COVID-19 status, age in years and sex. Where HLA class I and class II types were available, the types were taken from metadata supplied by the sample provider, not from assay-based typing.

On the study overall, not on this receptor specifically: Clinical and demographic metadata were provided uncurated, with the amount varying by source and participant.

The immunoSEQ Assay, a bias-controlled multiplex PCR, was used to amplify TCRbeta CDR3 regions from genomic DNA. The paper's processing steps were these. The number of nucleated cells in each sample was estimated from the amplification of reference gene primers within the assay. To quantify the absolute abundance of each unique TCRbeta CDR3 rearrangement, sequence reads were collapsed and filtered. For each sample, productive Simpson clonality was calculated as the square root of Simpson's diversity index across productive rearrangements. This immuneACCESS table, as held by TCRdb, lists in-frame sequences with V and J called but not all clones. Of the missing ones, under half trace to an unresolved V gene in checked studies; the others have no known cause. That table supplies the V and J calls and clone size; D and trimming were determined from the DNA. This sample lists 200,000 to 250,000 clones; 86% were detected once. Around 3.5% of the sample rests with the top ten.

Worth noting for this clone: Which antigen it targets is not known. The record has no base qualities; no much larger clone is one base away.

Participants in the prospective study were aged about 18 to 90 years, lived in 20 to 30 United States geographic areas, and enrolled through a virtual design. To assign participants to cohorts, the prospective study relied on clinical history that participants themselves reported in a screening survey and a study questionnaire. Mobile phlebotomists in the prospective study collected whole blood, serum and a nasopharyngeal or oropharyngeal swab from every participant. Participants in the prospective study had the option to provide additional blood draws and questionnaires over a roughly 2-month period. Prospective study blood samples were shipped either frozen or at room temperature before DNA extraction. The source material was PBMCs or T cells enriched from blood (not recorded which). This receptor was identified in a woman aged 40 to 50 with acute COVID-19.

The CDR3 reads as follows: CASSPSGGAGEQFF. The DNA is TGTGCCAGCAGTCCCAGCGGGGGGGCGGGTGAGCAGTTCTTC. The chain uses TRBV2 and TRBJ2-1; 10 bases in the middle match TRBD2. The CDR3 holds 14 amino acids from the cysteine to the phenylalanine. The only DNA kept is the CDR3, 42 bases in frame from the first base. According to the germline V gene, CDR1 reads SNHLY and CDR2 reads FYNNEI. The germline V and J ends show losses of 5 bases and 9 bases respectively, and no gene match explains 7 bases of the junction.